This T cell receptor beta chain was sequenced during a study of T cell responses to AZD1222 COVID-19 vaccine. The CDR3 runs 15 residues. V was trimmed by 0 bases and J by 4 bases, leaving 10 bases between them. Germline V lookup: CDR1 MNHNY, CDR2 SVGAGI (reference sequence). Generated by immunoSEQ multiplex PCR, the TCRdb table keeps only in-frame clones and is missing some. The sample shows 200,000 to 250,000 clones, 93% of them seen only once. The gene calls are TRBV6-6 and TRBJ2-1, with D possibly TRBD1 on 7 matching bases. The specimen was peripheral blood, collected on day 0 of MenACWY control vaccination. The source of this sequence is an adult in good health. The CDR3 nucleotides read TGTGCCAGCAGTTACTCGGGGGGACAGTACAATGAGCAGTTCTTC. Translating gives CASSYSGGQYNEQFF.